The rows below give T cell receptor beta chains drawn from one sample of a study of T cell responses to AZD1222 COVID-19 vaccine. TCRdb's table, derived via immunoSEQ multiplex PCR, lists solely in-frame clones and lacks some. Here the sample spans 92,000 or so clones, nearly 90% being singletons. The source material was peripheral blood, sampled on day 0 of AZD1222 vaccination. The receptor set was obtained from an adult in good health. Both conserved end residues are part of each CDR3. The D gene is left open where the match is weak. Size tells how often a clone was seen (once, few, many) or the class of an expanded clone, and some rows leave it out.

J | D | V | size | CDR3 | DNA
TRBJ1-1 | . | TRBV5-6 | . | CASSRITDRWGEAFF | TGTGCCAGCAGCCGGATTACTGACAGATGGGGTGAAGCTTTCTTT
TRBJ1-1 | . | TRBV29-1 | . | CSVGYDRHFSEAFF | TGCAGCGTTGGGTACGACCGACATTTCTCTGAAGCTTTCTTT
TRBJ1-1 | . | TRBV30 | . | CAWKSGTLGTEAFF | TGTGCCTGGAAGTCCGGGACTTTGGGGACTGAAGCTTTCTTT
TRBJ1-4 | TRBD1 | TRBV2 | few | CASRELQGRTEKLFF | TGTGCCAGCAGAGAACTACAGGGGAGAACTGAAAAACTGTTTTTT
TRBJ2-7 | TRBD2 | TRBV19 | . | CASGREEQYF | TGTGCCAGTGGGCGGGAGGAGCAGTACTTC
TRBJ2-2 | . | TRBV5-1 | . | CASSLAGVAGELFF | TGCGCCAGCAGCTTGGCAGGGGTGGCCGGGGAGCTGTTTTTT
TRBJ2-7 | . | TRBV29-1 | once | CSVELGRYEQYF | TGCAGCGTTGAACTGGGGAGGTACGAGCAGTACTTC
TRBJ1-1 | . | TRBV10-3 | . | CAISVGLNTEAFF | TGTGCCATCAGTGTCGGACTGAACACTGAAGCTTTCTTT
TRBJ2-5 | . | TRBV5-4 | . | CASSLAGGETQYF | TGTGCCAGCAGCTTGGCGGGGGGCGAGACCCAGTACTTC
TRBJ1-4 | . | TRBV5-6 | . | CASSFQGWNGNEKLFF | TGTGCCAGCAGCTTTCAGGGTTGGAATGGTAATGAAAAACTGTTTTTT
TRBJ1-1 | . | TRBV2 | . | CASSEALSGWAFF | TGTGCCAGCAGTGAAGCGCTTTCAGGGTGGGCTTTCTTT
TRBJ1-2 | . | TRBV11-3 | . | CASSLRYGYTF | TGTGCCAGCAGCTTGAGGTATGGCTACACCTTC
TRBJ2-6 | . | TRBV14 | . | CASSQLRGQRSSGANVLTF | TGTGCCAGCAGCCAGCTCAGAGGGCAGCGAAGCTCTGGGGCCAACGTCCTGACTTTC
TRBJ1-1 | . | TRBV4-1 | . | CASSQAGVVEVVF | TGCGCCAGCAGCCAAGCGGGAGTGGTGGAGGTGGTTTTT
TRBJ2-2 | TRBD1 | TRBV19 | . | CAGKDRSPNTGELFF | TGTGCCGGTAAGGACAGGAGCCCGAACACCGGGGAGCTGTTTTTT
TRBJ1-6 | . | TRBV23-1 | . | CASSQRRSEYNSPLHF | TGCGCCAGCAGTCAACGTCGTTCGGAGTATAATTCACCCCTCCACTTT
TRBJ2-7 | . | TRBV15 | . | CATSVNLRGHLNYEQYF | TGTGCCACCAGCGTTAACCTCAGAGGGCATCTTAACTACGAGCAGTACTTC
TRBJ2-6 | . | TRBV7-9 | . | CASSLPTGYGANVLTF | TGTGCCAGCAGCTTGCCTACAGGGTATGGGGCCAACGTCCTGACTTTC
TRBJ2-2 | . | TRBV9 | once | CASRGYSGELFF | TGTGCCAGCAGGGGATACTCCGGGGAGCTGTTTTTT
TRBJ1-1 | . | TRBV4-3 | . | CASSQMPEDTEAFF | TGCGCCAGCAGCCAGATGCCCGAGGACACTGAAGCTTTCTTT
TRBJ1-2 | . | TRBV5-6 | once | CASSFLRREVWYGYTF | TGTGCCAGCAGCTTTCTACGGAGGGAAGTATGGTATGGCTACACCTTC
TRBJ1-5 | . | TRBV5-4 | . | CASSLAGGPQHF | TGTGCCAGCAGCTTGGCCGGGGGGCCCCAGCATTTT
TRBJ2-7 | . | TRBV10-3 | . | CASLGGHEQYF | TGTGCCTCCCTTGGGGGGCACGAGCAGTACTTC
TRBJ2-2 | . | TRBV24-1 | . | CATSDLREPGELFF | TGTGCCACCAGTGATTTGCGTGAACCCGGGGAGCTGTTTTTT
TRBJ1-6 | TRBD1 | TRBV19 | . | CASDPGGRSYNSPLHF | TGTGCCAGCGACCCAGGGGGTAGATCCTATAATTCACCCCTCCACTTT
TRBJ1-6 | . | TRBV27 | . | CASSSADSSYNSPLHF | TGTGCCAGCAGTTCCGCGGACAGCTCCTATAATTCACCCCTCCACTTT
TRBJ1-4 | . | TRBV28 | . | CASSSQGFATNEKLFF | TGTGCCAGCAGTTCGCAGGGGTTTGCAACTAATGAAAAACTGTTTTTT
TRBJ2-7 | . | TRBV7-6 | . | CASSPKTLYEQYF | TGTGCCAGCAGCCCCAAGACACTTTACGAGCAGTACTTC
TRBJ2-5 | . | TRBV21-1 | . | CASSLDRVETQYF | TGTGCCAGCAGCCTGGACAGGGTAGAGACCCAGTACTTC
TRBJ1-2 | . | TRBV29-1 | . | CSAAGAAGGNYGYTF | TGCAGCGCCGCCGGGGCCGCGGGTGGTAACTATGGCTACACCTTC
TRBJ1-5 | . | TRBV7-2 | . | CASSLYGAGLGQPQHF | TGTGCCAGCAGCTTATACGGGGCAGGCCTAGGGCAGCCCCAGCATTTT
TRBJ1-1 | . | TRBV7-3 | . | CASNPDGNTEAFF | TGTGCCAGCAACCCGGACGGGAACACTGAAGCTTTCTTT
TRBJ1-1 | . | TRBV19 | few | CASLSPGHLNTEAFF | TGTGCCAGTCTTAGCCCGGGACACCTGAACACTGAAGCTTTCTTT
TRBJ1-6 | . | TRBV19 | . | CASSKRLRGNSPLHF | TGTGCCAGTAGTAAAAGACTCCGGGGGAATTCACCCCTCCACTTT
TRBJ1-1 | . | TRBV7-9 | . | CASSPEYQGNTEAFF | TGTGCCAGCAGCCCTGAGTATCAGGGGAACACTGAAGCTTTCTTT
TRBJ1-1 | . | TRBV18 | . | CASSPQPGDTEAFF | TGTGCCAGCTCACCGCAACCGGGAGACACTGAAGCTTTCTTT
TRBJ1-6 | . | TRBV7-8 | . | CASSLGQNNSPLHF | TGTGCCAGCAGCTTAGGACAGAATAATTCACCCCTCCACTTT
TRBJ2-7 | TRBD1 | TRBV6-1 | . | CASSSTGGTSYEQYF | TGTGCCAGCAGTTCGACAGGGGGGACTTCCTACGAGCAGTACTTC